The 6 T cell receptor beta chains below all came from one sample that was sequenced in a study of control samples from healthy donors and cancer patients. Produced via immunoSEQ multiplex PCR; TCRdb's table is partial and in-frame only. This sample has about 29,000 clones, with around 90% found just once. The sequenced material came from formalin-fixed, paraffin-embedded tissue. These receptors all come from a female donor with melanoma.

The V and J genes are TRBV11-1 and TRBJ2-3; no reliable D call. With 2 bases removed from V and 2 bases from J, the gap between germline ends came to 8 bases. The CDR3 loop spans 14 amino acids. Germline lookup yields CDR1 SGHAT and CDR2 FQDESV (reference sequence). The chain's CDR3 is CASSLRQFTDTQYF. The CDR3 DNA sequence: TGTGCCAGCAGCTTACGGCAGTTCACAGATACGCAGTATTTT. The full variable domain, in which reference TRBV11-1 and TRBJ2-3 provide the parts outside the CDR3, is EAEVAQSPRYKITEKSQAVAFWCDPISGHATLYWYRQILGQGPELLVQFQDESVVDDSQLPKDRFSAERLKGVDSTLKIQPAELGDSAMYLCASSLRQFTDTQYFGPGTRLTVL.

Regarding this clone: The junction departs from the called germline gene at one end, perhaps through a read error. CDR3 region: CASSSAPHLSLFF. The DNA of the CDR3 is TGTGCCAGCAGCTCAGCCCCACACCTGAGCCTTTTTTTC. The gene calls are TRBV7-9 and TRBJ1-4; no reliable D call. The V gene's germline CDR1 is SEHNR and CDR2 FQNEAQ (reference sequence). The CDR3 has 13 residues. Supplemented by reference TRBV7-9 and TRBJ1-4, the full variable domain reads DTGVSQNPRHKITKRGQNVTFRCDPISEHNRLYWYRQTLGQGPEFLTYFQNEAQLEKSRLLSDRFSAERPKGSFSTLEIQRTEQGDSAMYLCASSSAPHLSLFFGSGTQLSVL.

This chain links TRBV7-2 with TRBJ2-4; D call uncertain. The CDR3 sequence is 14 residues long. Germline assignment: CDR1 SGHTA and CDR2 FQGNSA. Trimming shortened V by 5 bases and J by 0 bases, and 8 bases separated the two germline ends. The CDR3: CASSTPLAKNIQYF. DNA of the CDR3: TGTGCCAGCAGCACACCACTAGCCAAAAACATTCAGTACTTC.

The rearrangement links TRBV7-2 to TRBJ1-2; no reliable D call. The CDR3 has 15 residues. CDR1 and CDR2 from the germline V gene are SGHTA and FQGNSA. V was pared by 1 base and J by 7 bases, with 16 bases between. DNA for the CDR3: TGTGCCAGCAGCTTAGGAGGGCTGCCGGTTTCTGGCTACACCTTC. Translation gives CASSLGGLPVSGYTF.

The V call is TRBV10-3, the J call TRBJ1-4; D is unresolved. The length of the CDR3 is 14 residues. With 0 bases removed from V and 0 bases from J, the gap between germline ends came to 2 bases. Germline lookup yields CDR1 ENHRY and CDR2 SYGVKD. The CDR3: CAISESSTNEKLFF. In DNA, the CDR3 is TGTGCCATCAGTGAGTCGTCAACTAATGAAAAACTGTTTTTT.

The chain has TRBV6-4 and TRBJ2-2; D is undetermined. Trimming took 4 bases from V and 1 from J, leaving 7 bases between them. The V gene's germline CDR1 is MRHNA and CDR2 SNTAGT. The CDR3 has 14 amino acids. Here the CDR3 reads CASSAEENTGELFF. The CDR3 bases are TGTGCCAGCAGTGCCGAAGAGAACACCGGGGAGCTGTTTTTT.